The TCR beta chain described here comes from a study of monozygotic twins with inflammatory bowel disease. Remarks on this clonotype: Its antigen is unidentified.

Blood was drawn at less than 3 ml per donor. With the 5' RACE reads reprocessed, TCRdb shows one record per CDR3 protein and no DNA. This repertoire includes about 110,000 distinct CDR3 sequences. Findings and limits, study-wide: Repertoires of patients may have been made more variable by differing immunosuppressive treatments. Support for any single strong IBD-associated signal or clonotype was not found. By inverse Simpson index, TCRbeta diversity was lower in IBD patients than in healthy co-twins.

CDR1 is SGHDT, CDR2 YYEEEE, per germline. The CDR3 is 14 amino acids. This receptor was taken from a human donor with ulcerative colitis or Crohn's disease, or a healthy co-twin of an affected twin (not recorded which). This chain uses TRBV5-6 with TRBJ2-1; TCRdb designates TRBD1, a call that cannot be tested without DNA. The sample was blood. The CDR3 protein is CASRAAGTGNEQFF.